The clone carrying this T cell receptor beta chain was counted a few times. What it binds is not known. Each CDR3 protein is one row after TCRdb ran MiXCR on the 5' RACE reads. The sample has hundreds of thousands of distinct CDR3 sequences; under 20% are singletons. Trimming left V 0 bases short and J 3 bases short, with 10 bases between. Germline lookup yields CDR1 SGHRS and CDR2 YFSETQ. This CDR3 is built from 15 residues. This sample was included in a study of T cells after yellow fever vaccination. General observations from the study: Contaminating bulk clonotypes could be abundant in FACS-sorted repertoires. Shared CD4/CD8 clonotypes were a small share, likely from convergent recombination. Clones that expanded after primary vaccination mostly reappeared after the booster (96% CD4, approximately 85% CD8).

V and J are TRBV5-1 and TRBJ1-3; D is unclear. This TCR derives from a man between 18 and 29 years old who received the YFV17D yellow fever vaccine. The material sequenced was PBMCs, taken before the yellow fever booster vaccination. This CDR3 is CASSLEGSFGNTIYF. DNA of the CDR3: TGCGCCAGCAGCTTGGAAGGCAGCTTTGGAAACACCATATATTTT. The complete variable domain, with remaining parts taken from reference TRBV5-1 and TRBJ1-3, reads KAGVTQTPRYLIKTRGQQVTLSCSPISGHRSVSWYQQTPGQGLQFLFEYFSETQRNKGNFPGRFSGRQFSNSRSEMNVSTLELGDSALYLCASSLEGSFGNTIYFGEGSWLTVV.